The clone carrying this T cell receptor beta chain has a handful of counts. Semi-nested PCR with Nested Universal Primer A followed constant-region reverse priming of full-length variable regions. Each CDR3 protein is one row after TCRdb ran MiXCR on the 5' RACE reads. The sample shows roughly 38,000 distinct CDR3 sequences, about 20% of them seen only once. J lost 6 bases, V lost 6 bases, and 15 bases had no gene match. The CDR3 spans 17 residues. From germline, CDR1 is SGHVS and CDR2 FNYEAQ. This chain connects TRBV7-6 to TRBJ2-2, with TRBD2 matching 8 bases. The clonotype comes from a female donor with breast cancer. Specimen: naive CD4+ T cells sorted from a lymph node. Documented subset: naive CD4+ T cells, CD4+CD45RA+CD25-. The CDR3 region has the DNA TGTGCCAGCAGGCGTATAGCGAGTAGCGGGACCCCCGGGGAGCTGTTTTTT. Encoded protein: CASRRIASSGTPGELFF.